This TCR beta chain is drawn from a study of memory B cells and T cells in multiple sclerosis. There are 11 residues in the CDR3. CDR1 and CDR2 from the germline V gene are MNHEY and SVGAGI. Trimming removed 2 bases at V and 8 bases at J, with 6 bases between. Measured with immunoSEQ multiplex PCR; TCRdb has only the in-frame clones, and not every one. The sample has around 670 clones, 75% to 80% seen once; the top ten hold about an eighth. Note on this clone: Its specificity is not known.

Study-level findings and limits: Clone-set sizes differed between compartments, so shared clonotype counts needed normalization.

This clonotype originated in a human donor with multiple sclerosis. The chain is built from TRBV6-5 and TRBJ1-1; TRBD1 might be the D (5 bases). The material sequenced was brain tissue. In DNA, the CDR3 is TGTGCCAGCAGTTACGGGGCAGAAGCTTTCTTT. Its translation: CASSYGAEAFF.